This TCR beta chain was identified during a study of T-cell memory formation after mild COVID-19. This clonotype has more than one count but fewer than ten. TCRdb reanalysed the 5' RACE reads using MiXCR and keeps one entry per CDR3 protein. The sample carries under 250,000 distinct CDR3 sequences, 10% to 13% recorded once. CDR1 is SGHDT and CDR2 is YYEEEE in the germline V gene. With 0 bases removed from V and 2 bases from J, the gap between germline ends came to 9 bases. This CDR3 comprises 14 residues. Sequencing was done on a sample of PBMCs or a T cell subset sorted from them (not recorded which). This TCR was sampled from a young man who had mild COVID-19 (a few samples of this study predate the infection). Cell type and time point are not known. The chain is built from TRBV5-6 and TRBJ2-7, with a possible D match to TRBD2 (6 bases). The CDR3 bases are TGTGCCAGCAGCTTGGTTAGCGGTCCCTACGAGCAGTACTTC. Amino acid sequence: CASSLVSGPYEQYF. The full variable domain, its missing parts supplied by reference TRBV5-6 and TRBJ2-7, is DAGVTQSPTHLIKTRGQQVTLRCSPKSGHDTVSWYQQALGQGPQFIFQYYEEEERQRGNFPDRFSGHQFPNYSSELNVNALLLGDSALYLCASSLVSGPYEQYFGPGTRLTVT.